A single sample gave rise to the 17 T cell receptor beta chains below, sequenced in a study of primary melanoma T cells and metastatic recurrence. The table came from immunoSEQ multiplex PCR; TCRdb's copy has only in-frame clones and leaves some out. This repertoire shows 1,500 to 2,000 clones, around four fifths found once; its top ten account for 34%. Sequenced input: melanoma tumor tissue. The receptor source for this set is a human donor with melanoma.

The chain is built from TRBV11-3 and TRBJ2-2, with a tentative D call TRBD2 (7 bases). V lost 5 bases, J lost 5 bases, and 15 bases lay in between. Per germline, CDR1 SGHNT and CDR2 YENEEA. The CDR3 contains 15 residues. The CDR3 DNA follows: TGTGCCAGCAGCCCGTCGGGGGGCGGGACCGGGGAGCTGTTTTTT. Residues: CASSPSGGGTGELFF.

This chain uses TRBV5-1 with TRBJ2-5; unclear D gene. CDR1 is SGHRS, CDR2 YFSETQ, per germline. V was shortened by 4 bases and J by 5 bases, with 15 bases between the two germline ends. CDR3 length: 14 amino acids. Here the CDR3 reads CASSPFDGAETQYF. CDR3 sequence (DNA): TGCGCCAGCAGCCCGTTCGATGGAGCCGAGACCCAGTACTTC.

The gene calls are TRBV19 and TRBJ1-1; D gene unclear. There are 15 residues in the CDR3. V lost 5 bases and J lost 1, with 14 bases in between. Per the germline V gene, CDR1 is LNHDA and CDR2 is SQIVND (reference sequence). The chain's CDR3 is CASSPPRVANTEAFF. CDR3 sequence (DNA): TGTGCCAGTAGTCCACCCCGGGTTGCGAACACTGAAGCTTTCTTT.

This clone showed up just once. The CDR3 is CVRSLVFGTGGEKLFF. The CDR3 DNA sequence: TGTGTCAGAAGCTTAGTCTTTGGGACAGGGGGGGAAAAACTGTTTTTT. The V call is TRBV7-8, the J call TRBJ1-4; 11 bases align to TRBD1. Germline CDR1 and CDR2: SGHVS and FQNEAQ. There are 16 residues in the CDR3.

This clone was counted between two and nine times. The gene calls are TRBV19 and TRBJ2-2; D uncertain. The germline gives CDR1 LNHDA, CDR2 SQIVND (reference sequence). The V gene lost 1 base and the J gene lost 4 bases, with 7 bases spanning the gap. The CDR3 is 14 amino acids. For the CDR3, the DNA is TGTGCCAGTAGTATAGCCCGCCCCACCGGGGAGCTGTTTTTT. Translation gives CASSIARPTGELFF.

The CDR3 loop is CASSFLAGGLYEQFF. For the CDR3, the DNA is TGTGCCAGCAGCTTCCTAGCGGGGGGTCTCTATGAGCAGTTCTTC. This sequence joins TRBV11-3 and TRBJ2-1, with TRBD2 matching over 11 bases. From germline, CDR1 is SGHNT and CDR2 YENEEA. V was pared by 3 bases and J by 8 bases, with 6 bases of the junction left unmatched. The CDR3 contains 15 residues.

The chain carries TRBV1 and TRBJ2-1; TRBD2, as called in the table, went unchecked against the DNA. TRBV1 is labeled a pseudogene. The CDR3 is 16 amino acids. As DNA, the CDR3 is TGCGCCAGCAGCCAAGATTTCGCGGGGGGGTACAATGAGCAGTTCTTC. It codes for CASSQDFAGGYNEQFF.

V is TRBV6-8 and J is TRBJ1-2, with 9 bases matching TRBD1. The CDR3 spans 14 residues. V lost 4 bases to trimming and J lost 9 bases; unmatched junction nucleotides: 9. Per germline, CDR1 MNHGY and CDR2 SAAAGT. The CDR3 spells CASSFTGTGNSYTF. CDR3 bases: TGTGCCAGCAGTTTCACCGGGACAGGGAACAGCTACACCTTC.

This rearrangement joins TRBV6-8 to TRBJ2-2; TRBD2 matches 9 bases. V was clipped by 4 bases and J by 0 bases; unmatched bases: 6. CDR3 length equals 17 residues. Germline loops: CDR1 MNHGY, CDR2 SAAAGT. This CDR3 reads CASSLLAGYANTGELFF. For the CDR3, the DNA is TGTGCCAGCAGTTTACTAGCGGGTTACGCGAACACCGGGGAGCTGTTTTTT.

This chain connects TRBV11-3 to TRBJ2-2; D might be TRBD1 (7 bases). Germline CDR1 SGHNT, CDR2 YENEEA. The CDR3 sequence is 15 residues long. The germline V and J ends were trimmed by 3 bases and 3 bases, with 11 bases remaining between them. This CDR3 reads CASSLAGGHTGELFF. CDR3 coding DNA: TGTGCCAGCAGCTTGGCAGGGGGGCACACCGGGGAGCTGTTTTTT.

The chain employs TRBV7-7 and TRBJ2-3; 8 bases fit TRBD2. The CDR3 loop spans 14 amino acids. Germline lookup yields CDR1 SSHAT and CDR2 FNYEAQ (reference sequence). V gave up 8 bases and J gave up 6 bases; unmatched junction bases: 10. The CDR3 here is CASAPGGSLDTQYF. In DNA, the CDR3 is TGTGCCAGCGCCCCGGGGGGGTCGTTGGATACGCAGTATTTT.

This clone was picked up a small number of times. The V gene is TRBV11-3, the J gene TRBJ2-5, with D possibly being TRBD2 (6 bases). Germline-derived CDR1 and CDR2 are SGHNT and YENEEA. V was shortened by 3 bases and J by 2 bases, with 16 bases between the two germline ends. The CDR3 contains 16 residues. CDR3 DNA sequence: TGTGCCAGCAGCTTGGTTGTACTAGCCCCTCAAGAGACCCAGTACTTC. This translates into CASSLVVLAPQETQYF.

The genes are TRBV19 and TRBJ1-2, with D perhaps TRBD1 (5 bases). V lost 9 bases, J lost 4 bases, and 18 bases lay in between. Germline V gene data show CDR1 as LNHDA and CDR2 as SQIVND (reference sequence). CDR3 length equals 14 residues. CDR3: CASHDKGRSYGYTF. In DNA form, the CDR3 reads TGTGCCAGCCACGACAAGGGACGGAGCTATGGCTACACCTTC.

The chain is built from TRBV11-3 and TRBJ2-3; tentatively, D is TRBD1 (7 bases). Per the germline V gene, CDR1 is SGHNT and CDR2 is YENEEA. Trimming left V 3 bases short and J 5 bases short, with 18 bases between. The CDR3 totals 16 residues. CDR3 amino acids: CASSLGSGGLEDTQYF. The DNA for the CDR3 is TGTGCCAGCAGCTTGGGGTCAGGGGGACTGGAAGATACGCAGTATTTT.

V gene TRBV11-3 combines with J gene TRBJ2-5; D assignment may be TRBD1 or TRBD2 (5 bases each). Looked up from germline, CDR1 is SGHNT and CDR2 is YENEEA. Trimming removed 3 bases at V and 6 bases at J, with 17 bases between. This CDR3 is 15 amino acids long. The CDR3 sequence: CASSFEGQRVKTQYF. The CDR3 nucleotides read TGTGCCAGCAGCTTCGAGGGGCAGAGGGTAAAGACCCAGTACTTC.

CDR3 coding DNA: TGTGCCAGCAGCAAGCTGGGACTTATAGATGAAAAACTGTTTTTT. Translating gives CASSKLGLIDEKLFF. The chain has TRBV7-2 and TRBJ1-4, with a tentative D call TRBD1 (5 bases). V was shortened by 5 bases and J by 6 bases, with 16 bases between the two germline ends. This CDR3 has 15 amino acids. Germline-derived CDR1 and CDR2 are SGHTA and FQGNSA. The variable domain in full, with the rest retrieved from reference TRBV7-2 and TRBJ1-4, is GAGVSQSPSNKVTEKGKDVELRCDPISGHTALYWYRQSLGQGLEFLIYFQGNSAPDKSGLPSDRFSAERTGGSVSTLTIQRTQQEDSAVYLCASSKLGLIDEKLFFGSGTQLSVL.

The chain links TRBV5-1 to TRBJ2-1, with 8 bases that match TRBD2. The junction had 7 bases not matched to a gene; V was cut back by 5 bases and J by 6 bases. CDR3 size: 14 residues. CDR1 and CDR2 (germline): SGHRS, YFSETQ. The CDR3 sequence is CASRGLEGINEQFF. The CDR3 DNA reads TGCGCCAGCAGGGGACTAGAGGGAATCAATGAGCAGTTCTTC. Variable domain in full (rest from reference TRBV5-1 and TRBJ2-1): KAGVTQTPRYLIKTRGQQVTLSCSPISGHRSVSWYQQTPGQGLQFLFEYFSETQRNKGNFPGRFSGRQFSNSRSEMNVSTLELGDSALYLCASRGLEGINEQFFGPGTRLTVL.